Below, 3 T cell receptor beta chains from the same sample are listed, as sequenced in a study of control samples from healthy donors and cancer patients. Generated by immunoSEQ multiplex PCR, the TCRdb table keeps only in-frame clones and is missing some. The table includes almost 85,000 clones, around 94% detected once. Sequencing used blood. The receptors shown here come from a young woman in good health.

The CDR3 loop is CASSRGATPPLYEQYF. The CDR3 DNA is TGTGCCAGCAGCAGGGGGGCCACCCCCCCCCTCTACGAGCAGTACTTC. This chain joins TRBV7-2 and TRBJ2-7; D is possibly TRBD1 or TRBD2 (6 bases each). The V and J ends lost 5 bases and 3 bases respectively, with 20 bases between them. CDR3 size: 16 residues. Germline CDR1 is SGHTA and CDR2 is FQGNSA.

The rearrangement links TRBV5-1 to TRBJ1-5; D is undetermined. V shed 0 bases and J shed 3 bases, with 7 bases lying between them. Germline CDR1 and CDR2: SGHRS and YFSETQ. The CDR3 is 14 residues long. The CDR3: CASSLGHDNQPQHF. DNA for the CDR3: TGCGCCAGCAGCTTGGGACACGACAATCAGCCCCAGCATTTT.

The J gene is TRBJ2-7, the V gene TRBV19, with D unresolved. The CDR3 loop spans 14 amino acids. Trimming cost V 4 bases and J 3 bases, with 13 bases left between them. Germline CDR1 and CDR2: LNHDA and SQIVND (reference sequence). The CDR3 coding sequence is TGTGCCAGTAGTACAGGTTTGGGCAGCTACGAGCAGTACTTC. Translated: CASSTGLGSYEQYF.